The 2 T cell receptor beta chains reported below all come from one sample, sequenced in a study of shared T cell receptors in the human thymus. Some clones are missing from TCRdb's copy, which holds only in-frame ones; the method was immunoSEQ multiplex PCR. The sample includes about 660,000 clones, around 87% of them seen just once. The same sample was also used in a study of human thymus T cells.

The sequencing sample was made of thymocytes. The receptors were sampled from a boy in the first two years of life with a congenital heart defect.

This chain joins TRBV14 and TRBJ2-7, with no clear D. CDR1 and CDR2 from the germline V gene are SGHDN and FVKESK. The V end was cut by 0 bases, the J end by 3 bases, with 9 bases between. There are 14 residues in the CDR3. This chain's CDR3 is CASSQDRDIYEQYF. The CDR3 region has the DNA TGTGCCAGCAGCCAAGATAGAGACATCTACGAGCAGTACTTC.

This clone was recorded once. The genes are TRBV28 and TRBJ1-5; D gene unclear. V lost 3 bases and J lost 0, with 15 bases in between. The CDR3 consists of 17 residues. Germline V gene lookup returns CDR1 MDHEN and CDR2 SYDVKM. CDR3 nucleotides: TGTGCCAGCAGTTTTGGAGTCGGCCAGTATAGCAATCAGCCCCAGCATTTT. Its translation: CASSFGVGQYSNQPQHF.